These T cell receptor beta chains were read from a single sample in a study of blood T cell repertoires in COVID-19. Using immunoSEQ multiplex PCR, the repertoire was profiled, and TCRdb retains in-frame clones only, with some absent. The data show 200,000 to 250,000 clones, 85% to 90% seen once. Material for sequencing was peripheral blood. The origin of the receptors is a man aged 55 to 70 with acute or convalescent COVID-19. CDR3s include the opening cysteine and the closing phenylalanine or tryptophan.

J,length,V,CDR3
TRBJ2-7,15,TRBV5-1,CASSSQTGPPTMEYF
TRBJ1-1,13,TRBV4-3,CASSPGGSVKAFF
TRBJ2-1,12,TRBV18,CASSPTSFGQFF
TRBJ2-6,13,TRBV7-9,CASTFKGRGVLTF
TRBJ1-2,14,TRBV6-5,CATQTGDLNYGYTF
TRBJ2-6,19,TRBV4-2,CASSQGTGRGSSGANVLTF
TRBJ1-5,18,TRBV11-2,CASSRSGGGLQGNQPQHF
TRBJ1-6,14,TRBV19,CATEGQSGGSPLHF
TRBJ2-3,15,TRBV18,CASSPPRLAGDTQYF
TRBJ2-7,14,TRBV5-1,CASSSSGSTYEQYF
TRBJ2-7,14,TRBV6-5,CASRIGLADYEQYF
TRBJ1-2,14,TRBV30,CAWSVNGQGSGYTF
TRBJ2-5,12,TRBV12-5,CASGPERETQYF
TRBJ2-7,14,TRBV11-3,CASKRTSGSSVQYF
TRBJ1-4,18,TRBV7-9,CASSPGVIGDSTNEKLFF
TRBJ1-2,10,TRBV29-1,CSVYLYGYTF
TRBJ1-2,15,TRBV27,CATREVSAKRYGYTF
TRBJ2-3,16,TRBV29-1,CSVPTSGRALADTQYF